This entry features one TCR beta chain sequence. The antigen remains undetermined. The record originates from a study of cytomegalovirus exposure and HLA in healthy donors. Study observations and caveats: The investigators catalogued 164 TCR beta chains as cytomegalovirus-associated. Information on immune exposure was restricted to one variable (CMV serostatus). Earlier analysis looked at TCR beta V segments, and most were productive about 90% or about 30% of the time.

Primers: 60 Vbeta forward and 13 Jbeta reverse. Using immunoSEQ multiplex PCR, the repertoire was profiled, and TCRdb retains in-frame clones only, with some absent. The table records some 150,000 clones, around 80% of them present only once. V was pared by 8 bases and J by 7 bases, with 11 bases between. The germline V gene has CDR1 SNHLY and CDR2 FYNNEI. The CDR3 contains 12 residues. The chain combines TRBV2 with TRBJ1-4, with D possibly matching TRBD1 (6 bases). The source is a man in his forties in good health and CMV-seronegative. Sequencing used PBMCs. CDR3 DNA sequence: TGTGCCAGCCGGGGGGCGGGTGAAAAACTGTTTTTT. As protein: CASRGAGEKLFF.